This T cell receptor (beta chain) was captured by sequencing in a study of T cell responses to AZD1222 COVID-19 vaccine. Produced via immunoSEQ multiplex PCR; TCRdb's table is partial and in-frame only. The sample comprises approximately 200,000 clones, around 94% of which are singletons, and around 1.7% rests with the top ten. The V end was cut by 7 bases, the J end by 2 bases, with 14 bases between. This CDR3 is 14 amino acids long. Germline-derived CDR1 and CDR2 are MDHEN and SYDVKM. The source material was peripheral blood, sampled 28 days after the second dose of the MenACWY control vaccine. The chain combines TRBV28 with TRBJ1-2; D perhaps matches TRBD1 (5 bases). The receptor was isolated from an adult who received the MenACWY meningococcal vaccine as a control. The CDR3 nucleotides are TGTGCCAGCACTCCCGGGACGGCGAACTATGGCTACACCTTC. This translates into CASTPGTANYGYTF.